These 6 T cell receptor beta chains were sequenced from one sample in a study of CD8 T cells in ankylosing spondylitis. TCRdb independently ran MiXCR on the 5' RACE reads; one entry per CDR3 protein. The sample shows under 450,000 distinct CDR3 sequences, approximately 20% of them seen only once. The sequenced material came from blood, either unsorted or a sorted T cell fraction (not recorded which). The receptors were gathered from a male donor with ankylosing spondylitis or in good health (not recorded which).

CDR3 region: CASSFLQRASAYNEQFF. CDR3 nucleotides: TGTGCCAGCAGCTTCCTTCAACGGGCAAGCGCCTACAATGAGCAGTTCTTC. The rearrangement joins TRBV7-9 to TRBJ2-1, with D uncertain. The CDR3 consists of 17 residues. Trimming took off 3 bases at V and 2 bases at J, with 17 bases between the two ends. Germline CDR1 reads SEHNR; CDR2 reads FQNEAQ (reference sequence).

This clonotype has a handful of counts. V is TRBV12-3 or TRBV12-4 and J is TRBJ1-2; no firm D call. Trimming shortened V by 3 bases and J by 1 base, and 6 bases separated the two germline ends. The CDR3 sequence is 13 residues long. CDR3 region: CASSFTFNYGYTF. The CDR3 nucleotides are TGTGCCAGCAGTTTCACCTTTAACTATGGCTACACCTTC.

V is TRBV12-3 or TRBV12-4 and J is TRBJ2-1; TRBD2 matches at 7 bases. The CDR3 contains 15 residues. Losses at the gene ends were 6 bases for V and 2 bases for J; bases not matched to a gene: 7. DNA for the CDR3: TGTGCCAGCAGGAAGCGGGGACCAGCCTACAATGAGCAGTTCTTC. Its translation: CASRKRGPAYNEQFF.

This clonotype was counted only a few times. V and J are TRBV12-3 or TRBV12-4 and TRBJ2-3, with D uncertain. This CDR3 is built from 12 residues. V was clipped by 3 bases and J by 4 bases, with 5 bases between them. CDR3 nucleotides: TGTGCCAGCAGTTTGATGGCAGATACGCAGTATTTT. Protein sequence: CASSLMADTQYF.

This clonotype was seen more than once but under ten times. The gene calls are TRBV3-1 and TRBJ2-1, with 7 bases identical to TRBD2. This CDR3 contains 16 residues. The junction had 2 bases not matched to a gene; V was cut back by 0 bases and J by 0 bases. Germline V gene lookup returns CDR1 LGHDT and CDR2 YNNKEL (reference sequence). The CDR3 DNA reads TGTGCCAGCAGCCAAGATGCGGGGGACTCCTACAATGAGCAGTTCTTC. This gives the protein CASSQDAGDSYNEQFF.

The genes are TRBV10-3 and TRBJ2-7; 9 bases match TRBD1. V lost 0 bases to trimming and J lost 4 bases; unmatched junction nucleotides: 4. The CDR3 is 15 amino acids. From germline, CDR1 is ENHRY and CDR2 SYGVKD. Here the CDR3 reads CAISESPGQGYEQYF. DNA of the CDR3: TGTGCCATCAGTGAGTCGCCGGGACAGGGTTACGAGCAGTACTTC.